This T cell receptor beta chain appears in the sequencing data of a study of blood T cell repertoires in COVID-19 (dated by TCRdb to the early 2020s). Background for the entire study: Collaborator samples came from the United States, Italy and Spain and covered acute and convalescent phases of COVID-19. The material from the prospective study consisted of cDNA or gDNA derived from T cells, B-cell-depleted T cells, or PBMCs. The dataset comprised deeply sampled blood TCRbeta repertoires from subjects exposed to, actively infected with, or recovered from COVID-19. The repertoires were made available in a free public database intended to serve as a resource for research on the immune response to SARS-CoV-2. The samples were drawn from the first 160 participants of the ongoing ImmuneRACE study and from 1,254 subjects provided by 6 global collaborators. Sample metadata almost always included a de-identified subject ID, COVID-19 status, age in years and sex. Where available, HLA class I and class II types were obtained from metadata supplied by the sample provider rather than from assay-based typing.

Trimming removed 3 bases from V and 5 bases from J, leaving 10 bases between the germline ends. The germline V gene supplies CDR1 SGHVS and CDR2 FNYEAQ. The CDR3 spans 13 residues, from the cysteine through the phenylalanine. Only CDR3 DNA remains: 39 bases, in frame from the first base. The immunoSEQ Assay, a bias-controlled multiplex PCR, was used to amplify TCRbeta CDR3 regions from genomic DNA. As for the original processing: Nucleated cell counts per sample were estimated from amplification of reference gene primers within the assay. To quantify the absolute abundance of each unique TCRbeta CDR3 rearrangement, sequence reads were collapsed and filtered. For each sample, productive Simpson clonality was calculated as the square root of Simpson's diversity index over productive rearrangements. Held by TCRdb, this immuneACCESS table contains in-frame sequences only and omits some clones. Under half of the omission traces to an unresolved V gene where checked; the cause of the rest is unknown. D and trimming were read from the DNA, whereas the V and J calls and clone size are those reported in that table. Present in this sample are around 200,000 clones, about 84% of which were seen just once. The top ten hold approximately 5% of the sample.

Participants in the prospective study were enrolled through a virtual design, were aged about 18 to 100 years, and lived in roughly 25 United States geographic areas. In the prospective study, cohorts were assigned on the basis of participant-reported clinical history obtained from a screening survey and a study questionnaire. Each participant in the prospective study had whole blood, serum and a nasopharyngeal or oropharyngeal swab collected by mobile phlebotomists. Additional blood draws and questionnaires over an approximately two-month period could optionally be provided by prospective study participants. Before DNA extraction, blood samples from the prospective study were shipped at room temperature or frozen. Remarks on this clone: What antigen it recognizes has not been identified. Base qualities are not at hand, and no much larger clone is one base apart.

Points the paper makes about the study in general: The quantity of clinical and demographic metadata differed by source and by participant and was supplied without curation.

The sequence derives from a man in his forties or fifties with acute COVID-19. Rearrangement joined TRBV7-6 to TRBJ1-1, with the D gene uncertain. Sequencing was performed on PBMCs or T cells enriched from blood (not recorded which). The CDR3 protein sequence reads: CASSFNSATEAFF. The DNA sequence is TGTGCCAGCAGCTTTAACTCAGCGACTGAAGCTTTCTTT.